The 20 T cell receptor beta chains below come from one sample, sequenced in a study of T cell responses to AZD1222 COVID-19 vaccine. Sequencing used immunoSEQ multiplex PCR; TCRdb keeps in-frame clones, though not all of them. The repertoire includes 160,000 or so clones, 85% to 90% of them detected once, and 1.5% to 2% sits in the top ten. The specimen was peripheral blood, collected on day 0 of AZD1222 vaccination. These receptor sequences come from an adult in good health.

This clone appeared once. The chain is built from TRBV7-9 and TRBJ1-1; the match to TRBD1 covers 7 bases. V lost 5 bases to trimming and J lost 5 bases; unmatched junction nucleotides: 5. This CDR3 has 13 residues. The germline CDR1 and CDR2 sequences are SEHNR and FQNEAQ (reference sequence). The CDR3 sequence is CASSPGGDTEAFF. CDR3 nucleotide sequence: TGTGCCAGCAGCCCAGGGGGTGATACTGAAGCTTTCTTT.

This chain joins TRBV5-1 and TRBJ1-4; a possible D gene is TRBD1 (6 bases). The CDR3 loop spans 14 amino acids. V dropped 4 bases and J dropped 3 bases, with 10 bases sitting between them. The germline gives CDR1 SGHRS, CDR2 YFSETQ. CDR3 in amino acids: CASSKGGANEKLFF. DNA for the CDR3: TGCGCCAGCAGCAAGGGGGGAGCTAATGAAAAACTGTTTTTT.

This clone was seen only once. In nucleotides, the CDR3 is TGCGCCAGTCGATCCGGGACGGTGGGTGATACGCAGTATTTT. This codes for CASRSGTVGDTQYF. The rearrangement joins TRBV10-1 to TRBJ2-3; possibly TRBD1 or TRBD2 for D (5 bases each). V lost 9 bases and J lost 6, with 19 bases in between. The V gene's germline CDR1 is WNHNN and CDR2 SYGVQD (reference sequence). The CDR3 contains 14 residues.

The rearrangement joins TRBV18 to TRBJ1-2; D gene ambiguous. The V end was cut by 3 bases, the J end by 0 bases, with 11 bases between. Germline assignment: CDR1 KGHSH and CDR2 LQKENI. The CDR3 runs to 15 residues. The CDR3 loop is CASSPPRGTNYGYTF. In DNA form, the CDR3 reads TGTGCCAGCTCACCCCCCCGCGGAACTAACTATGGCTACACCTTC.

V gene TRBV30 combines with J gene TRBJ1-5; D is unclear. Germline values: CDR1 GTSNPN, CDR2 SVGIG (reference sequence). The CDR3 has 13 amino acids. Deletions cut 4 bases from V and 4 bases from J, with 11 bases between. CDR3 amino acids: CAWNRQANQPQHF. In DNA form, the CDR3 reads TGTGCCTGGAACCGGCAGGCAAATCAGCCCCAGCATTTT.

The V gene is TRBV4-3, the J gene TRBJ2-5, with D possibly being TRBD1 (6 bases). The CDR3 is made up of 15 amino acids. The ends were cut back, 0 bases at V and 5 bases at J, with 13 bases in the middle. Germline lookup yields CDR1 LGHNA and CDR2 YSLEER. The CDR3 DNA is TGCGCCAGCAGCCAAGATGTCAACAGGGCCGAGACCCAGTACTTC. This codes for CASSQDVNRAETQYF.

Only one count was recorded for this clone. The chain combines TRBV11-2 with TRBJ1-3, with D possibly matching TRBD1 (5 bases). Germline V gene data show CDR1 as SGHAT and CDR2 as FQNNGV. The CDR3 extends over 14 amino acids. Trimming pared 3 bases from V and 2 bases from J, leaving 8 bases between. The CDR3 region has the DNA TGTGCCAGCAGCTTCGGGGGTCCTGGAAACACCATATATTTT. Encoded protein: CASSFGGPGNTIYF.

Written as DNA, the CDR3 is TGTGCCAGCTCACCCAGGCGCACAGATACGCAGTATTTT. Translating gives CASSPRRTDTQYF. The chain couples TRBV18 to TRBJ2-3; no clear D gene. Germline V gene data show CDR1 as KGHSH and CDR2 as LQKENI. V was clipped by 3 bases and J by 1 base, with 5 bases between them. This CDR3 is 13 amino acids long.

This chain connects TRBV29-1 to TRBJ2-4; 9 nucleotides agree with TRBD1. Germline CDR1 and CDR2: SQVTM and ANQGSEA. Unmatched junction bases numbered 4, after V lost 4 bases and J lost 6 bases. The CDR3 spans 13 residues. In DNA, the CDR3 is TGCAGCGTTGCGACAGGGGGACTAAACATTCAGTACTTC. Residues: CSVATGGLNIQYF. Filled out from reference TRBV29-1 and TRBJ2-4, the complete variable domain reads SAVISQKPSRDICQRGTSLTIQCQVDSQVTMMFWYRQQPGQSLTLIATANQGSEATYESGFVIDKFPISRPNLTFSTLTVSNMSPEDSSIYLCSVATGGLNIQYFGAGTRLSVL.

V usage is TRBV3-1 (or the pseudogene TRBV3-2) and J usage is TRBJ2-5, with D possibly being TRBD1 (6 bases). This CDR3 spans 13 amino acids. CDR1 is LGHDT and CDR2 is YNNKEL in the germline V gene (reference sequence). The V gene lost 5 bases and the J gene lost 6 bases, with 13 bases spanning the gap. The CDR3, as DNA: TGTGCCAGCAGCTCAACAGGGCTGAAGACCCAGTACTTC. It is translated as CASSSTGLKTQYF.

The chain carries TRBV23-1 and TRBJ2-7; the D gene is possibly TRBD1 (6 bases). TRBV23-1 is an ORF for which the function is uncertain. The V end lost 4 bases, the J end lost 2 bases, and 15 bases lay between the germline ends. CDR3 length equals 15 residues. For the CDR3, the DNA is TGCGCCAGCAGTCCAGGGTCCAGGGGCGCCTACGAGCAGTACGTC. Translation: CASSPGSRGAYEQYV.

This sequence joins TRBV11-2 and TRBJ1-2, with D possibly matching TRBD1 (6 bases). The CDR3 is 13 amino acids. Germline lookup yields CDR1 SGHAT and CDR2 FQNNGV. Trimming removed 5 bases from V and 6 bases from J, with 13 bases in between. In DNA form, the CDR3 reads TGTGCCAGCAGCCCACCGACAGGAGATGGCTACACCTTC. Encoded protein: CASSPPTGDGYTF.

The chain combines TRBV28 with TRBJ2-2, with D unclear. The CDR3 length is 14 residues. Trimming took 4 bases from V and 9 from J, leaving 15 bases between them. Germline CDR1 reads MDHEN; CDR2 reads SYDVKM. The CDR3 reads CASSSGSSGRELFF. The CDR3 nucleotides read TGTGCCAGCAGTTCCGGGTCCTCCGGCCGGGAGCTGTTTTTT.

The rearrangement joins TRBV3-1 (or the pseudogene TRBV3-2) to TRBJ1-6; TRBD1 might be the D (5 bases). V was pared by 3 bases and J by 4 bases, with 16 bases between. Germline V lookup: CDR1 LGHDT, CDR2 YNNKEL (reference sequence). The CDR3 is 17 amino acids. CDR3 residues: CASSHRGGRVYNSPLHF. DNA of the CDR3: TGTGCCAGCAGCCATAGGGGCGGGAGAGTTTATAATTCACCCCTCCACTTT.

The V call is TRBV27, the J call TRBJ1-3; no clear D. Trimming removed 6 bases from V and 0 bases from J, with 15 bases in between. The CDR3 has 16 amino acids. CDR1 is MNHEY and CDR2 is SMNVEV in the germline V gene (reference sequence). The CDR3 DNA is TGTGCCAGCAGCCGTCGAGGACCGAGCTCTGGAAACACCATATATTTT. It translates to CASSRRGPSSGNTIYF.

This sequence joins TRBV28 and TRBJ2-1; no clear D. This CDR3 has 12 amino acids. Germline CDR1 MDHEN, CDR2 SYDVKM. The V gene lost 3 bases and the J gene lost 5 bases, with 5 bases spanning the gap. CDR3 nucleotides: TGTGCCAGCAGTTTGGAGCACAATGAGCAGTTCTTC. This sequence encodes CASSLEHNEQFF.

The chain uses TRBV7-3 and TRBJ2-1; 9 bases agree with TRBD1. After removal of 4 bases from V and 8 bases from J, the junction contained 6 bases not matched to a gene. Looked up from germline, CDR1 is SGHTA and CDR2 is FQGTGA. The CDR3 is made up of 14 amino acids. CDR3 sequence (DNA): TGTGCCAGCAGCTCGGGACAGGGAGGCTATGAGCAGTTCTTC. As protein: CASSSGQGGYEQFF.

Only a few counts were recorded for this clone. The chain links TRBV5-4 to TRBJ1-2; D perhaps matches TRBD1 (6 bases). This CDR3 is built from 13 residues. The germline V gene encodes CDR1 SGHNT and CDR2 YYREEE (reference sequence). The V end was cut by 6 bases, the J end by 4 bases, with 13 bases between. CDR3 protein: CASTDDRSYGYTF. In DNA form, the CDR3 reads TGTGCCAGCACCGATGACAGGAGCTATGGCTACACCTTC.

The chain has TRBV20-1 and TRBJ1-5, with 7 bases lining up with TRBD1. The V gene's germline CDR1 is DFQATT and CDR2 SNEGSKA (reference sequence). The V segment lost 3 bases and the J segment 4 bases; nucleotides outside the gene matches: 9. The CDR3 contains 15 residues. CDR3 loop: CSASQGGAGNQPQHF. In DNA, the CDR3 is TGCAGTGCTAGTCAGGGGGGCGCGGGGAATCAGCCCCAGCATTTT.

The rearrangement uses TRBV5-5 and TRBJ1-5; D is undetermined. The CDR3 is made up of 14 amino acids. Germline assignment: CDR1 SGHKS and CDR2 YYEKEE (reference sequence). V lost 1 base and J lost 5, with 10 bases in between. The DNA of the CDR3 is TGTGCCAGCAGCTTGAGGACCGGATATCAGCCCCAGCATTTT. Translated, it gives CASSLRTGYQPQHF.